This TCR beta chain derives from a study of blood T cell repertoires in COVID-19. The assay was immunoSEQ multiplex PCR, and TCRdb's table has in-frame clones only and misses some. The sample lists approximately 190,000 clones; roughly four fifths were seen once. CDR3 length: 17 amino acids. The junction had 9 bases not matched to a gene; V was cut back by 0 bases and J by 3 bases. From germline, CDR1 is MNHEY and CDR2 SVGEGT. J is TRBJ2-7 and V is TRBV6-2 or TRBV6-3; 9 bases match TRBD2. Sequenced material: peripheral blood. This TCR derives from a woman between 65 and 79 years old with active or convalescent COVID-19. As DNA, the CDR3 is TGTGCCAGCAGTTACTCGGAGAAACGGACTAGCGACTACGAGCAGTACTTC. Translated, it gives CASSYSEKRTSDYEQYF.